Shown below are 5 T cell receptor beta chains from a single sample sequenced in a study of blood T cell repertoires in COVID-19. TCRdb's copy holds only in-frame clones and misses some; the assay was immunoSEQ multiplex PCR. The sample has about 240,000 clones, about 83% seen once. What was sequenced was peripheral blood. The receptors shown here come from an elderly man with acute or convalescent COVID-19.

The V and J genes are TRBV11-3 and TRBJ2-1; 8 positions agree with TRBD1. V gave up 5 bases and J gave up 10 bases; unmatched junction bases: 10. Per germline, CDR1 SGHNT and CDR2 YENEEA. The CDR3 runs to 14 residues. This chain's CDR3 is CASSARGQALEQFF. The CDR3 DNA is TGTGCCAGCAGCGCCAGGGGACAGGCCCTCGAGCAGTTCTTC.

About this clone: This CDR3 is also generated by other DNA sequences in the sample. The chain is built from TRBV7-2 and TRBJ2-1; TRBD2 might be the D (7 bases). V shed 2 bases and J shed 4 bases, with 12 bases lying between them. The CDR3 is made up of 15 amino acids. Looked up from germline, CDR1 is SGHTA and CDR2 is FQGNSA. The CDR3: CASSLSGGPYNEQFF. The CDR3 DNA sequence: TGTGCCAGCAGCTTATCCGGGGGGCCGTACAATGAGCAGTTCTTC.

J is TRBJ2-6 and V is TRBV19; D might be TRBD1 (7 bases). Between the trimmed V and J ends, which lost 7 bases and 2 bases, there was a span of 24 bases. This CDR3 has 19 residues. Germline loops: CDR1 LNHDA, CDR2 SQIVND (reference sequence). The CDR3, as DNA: TGTGCCAGTACCACGAGAGGAGGGGGCTCCAACCCTGGGGCCAACGTCCTGACTTTC. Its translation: CASTTRGGGSNPGANVLTF. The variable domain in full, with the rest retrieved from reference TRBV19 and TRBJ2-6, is DGGITQSPKYLFRKEGQNVTLSCEQNLNHDAMYWYRQDPGQGLRLIYYSQIVNDFQKGDIAEGYSVSREKKESFPLTVTSAQKNPTAFYLCASTTRGGGSNPGANVLTFGAGSRLTVL.

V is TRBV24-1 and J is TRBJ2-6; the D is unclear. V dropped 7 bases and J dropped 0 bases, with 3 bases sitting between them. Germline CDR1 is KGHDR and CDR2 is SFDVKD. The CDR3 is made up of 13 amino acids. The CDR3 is CATSSSGANVLTF. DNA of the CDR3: TGTGCCACCAGCAGCTCTGGGGCCAACGTCCTGACTTTC.

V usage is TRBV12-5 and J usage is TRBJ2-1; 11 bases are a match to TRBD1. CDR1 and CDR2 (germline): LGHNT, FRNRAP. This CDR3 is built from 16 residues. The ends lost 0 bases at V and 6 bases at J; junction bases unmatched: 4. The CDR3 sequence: CASGLVSGTGGNEQFF. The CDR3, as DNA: TGTGCTAGTGGTTTGGTATCCGGGACAGGGGGCAATGAGCAGTTCTTC.